This T cell receptor (beta chain) was sequenced during a study of beta chain bispecific antibodies for T cell cancers. Blood mononuclear cells were expanded for roughly 3 days using either OKT3 anti-CD3 antibody or CD3/CD28 beads. Anti-CD19 bispecific antibody cocultures served as comparators for TRBV sequencing. IL-2 (approximately 100 IU/ml) and IL-7 (around 5 ng/ml) supported the T cell cultures. This clonotype qualifies as medium-sized (0.01 to 0.1%). Its antigen is still unknown. TCRdb called the 5' RACE reads again in MiXCR, with one record for every CDR3 protein. Among several thousand distinct CDR3 sequences, 2.2% were seen once, and the ten largest hold approximately 68%. Study-level results: Most targeted TRBV signal came from the leukemia cell line cells, not normal T cells.

Sequenced here: T cells from a healthy donor cultured with Jurkat leukemia cells, sampled from a culture containing an anti-CD19 bispecific antibody. This clonotype originated in a human donor in good health. Some clones in this sample may be carry-over from other donors' samples.

The CDR3 DNA sequence: TGTGCCACCACCCGGCTCCGGACTATATACGAGCAGTACTTC. Protein product: CATTRLRTIYEQYF. The V gene is TRBV2, the J gene TRBJ2-7; a possible D gene is TRBD2 (6 bases). The V gene's germline CDR1 is SNHLY and CDR2 FYNNEI. This CDR3 region has 14 residues. V was trimmed by 10 bases and J by 4 bases, leaving 20 bases between them.